The 17 T cell receptor beta chains below were found in one sample sequenced in a study of blood T cells in healthy people across ages. Sample-barcoded 5' priming and a J-beta primer mix drove a second PCR of roughly 7 to 11 cycles. A single record per CDR3 protein comes from TCRdb applying MiXCR to the 5' RACE reads. The sample has roughly 1.7 million distinct CDR3 sequences; approximately 32% are singletons. The sequenced sample consisted of blood. All receptors derive from a woman between 25 and 40 years old in good health.

This clonotype turned up a few times. This sequence joins TRBV11-2 and TRBJ2-1; D is perhaps TRBD1 or TRBD2 (5 bases each). This CDR3 is built from 13 residues. Trimming removed 6 bases at V and 8 bases at J, with 14 bases between. In germline, CDR1 is SGHAT, CDR2 FQNNGV. The CDR3 loop is CASSQERGDEQFF. DNA of the CDR3: TGTGCCAGCAGTCAAGAGAGGGGCGATGAGCAGTTCTTC.

Note on this clonotype: A much more abundant neighbour one base away suggests this may be a read error. The chain employs TRBV6-2 or TRBV6-3 and TRBJ2-7; D gene ambiguous. Trimming took 2 bases from V and 3 from J, leaving 5 bases between them. CDR1 MNHEY and CDR2 SVGEGT come from the germline V gene. The CDR3 length is 12 residues. CDR3 DNA sequence: TGTGCCAGCAGTTACGGCCGCTACGAGCAGTACTTC. Translated, it gives CASSYGRYEQYF.

The sample holds a few counts of this clonotype. The genes are TRBV6-4 and TRBJ1-1, with D perhaps matching TRBD1 (6 bases). V was pared by 6 bases and J by 0 bases, with 11 bases between. The CDR3 length is 14 residues. Germline-derived CDR1 and CDR2 are MRHNA and SNTAGT. CDR3 bases: TGTGCCAGCAGGACGGACAGAATGAACACTGAAGCTTTCTTT. It codes for CASRTDRMNTEAFF.

Turning to this clonotype: The junction and the germline gene differ at one end; a read error may be behind it. This chain links TRBV18 with TRBJ1-1; no reliable D call. Germline V lookup: CDR1 KGHSH, CDR2 LQKENI. This CDR3 has 13 residues. CDR3 sequence (DNA): TGTGTCAGCTCACCACGGACGTGGTCTGAAGCTTTCTTT. It encodes CVSSPRTWSEAFF.

The chain has TRBV28 and TRBJ2-2; D not resolved. The CDR3 has 13 residues. Germline assignment: CDR1 MDHEN and CDR2 SYDVKM. V was cut by 5 bases and J by 7 bases, with 11 bases left in between. The CDR3 region is CASSPDFGGELFF. In DNA form, the CDR3 reads TGTGCCAGCAGTCCCGATTTCGGCGGGGAGCTGTTTTTT.

This clonotype was counted a few times. The chain couples TRBV7-3 to TRBJ2-1; possibly TRBD2 for D (6 bases). Germline assignment: CDR1 SGHTA and CDR2 FQGTGA. The CDR3 has 14 residues. V was shortened by 5 bases and J by 9 bases, with 17 bases between the two germline ends. The CDR3 DNA reads TGTGCCAGCAGCCACGGGACTGCCGCAGGTGAGCAGTTCTTC. Encoded protein: CASSHGTAAGEQFF.

V usage is TRBV3-1 and J usage is TRBJ2-1; D could derive from TRBD1 or TRBD2 (6 bases each). The CDR3 contains 16 residues. V dropped 4 bases and J dropped 9 bases, with 22 bases sitting between them. The V gene's germline CDR1 is LGHDT and CDR2 YNNKEL (reference sequence). The CDR3 here is CASSLGEEGGLGEQFF. The CDR3 nucleotides are TGTGCCAGCAGCCTGGGGGAGGAGGGGGGCTTGGGTGAGCAGTTCTTC.

This chain uses TRBV7-2 with TRBJ2-7; 7 nucleotides align to TRBD2. V shed 1 base and J 6 bases; nucleotides not matched to a gene: 15. The CDR3 totals 17 residues. Germline CDR1 SGHTA, CDR2 FQGNSA. DNA for the CDR3: TGTGCCAGCAGCTTAGGGCCCCCACGGGGGGTAACCTGCGAGCAGTACTTC. Encoded protein: CASSLGPPRGVTCEQYF. Combining the CDR3 with reference TRBV7-2 and TRBJ2-7 gives the whole variable domain GAGVSQSPSNKVTEKGKDVELRCDPISGHTALYWYRQSLGQGLEFLIYFQGNSAPDKSGLPSDRFSAERTGGSVSTLTIQRTQQEDSAVYLCASSLGPPRGVTCEQYFGPGTRLTVT.

The V gene is TRBV10-3, the J gene TRBJ1-5; D unresolved. V gave up 8 bases and J gave up 3 bases, with 23 bases separating them. Germline lookup yields CDR1 ENHRY and CDR2 SYGVKD. The CDR3 sequence is 17 residues long. The CDR3 DNA reads TGTGCCATCGGTGCCAAACTCGGAGGCAGCACCAATCAGCCCCAGCATTTT. Its protein product is CAIGAKLGGSTNQPQHF.

V is TRBV30 and J is TRBJ1-1, with 12 bases identical to TRBD1. CDR1 is GTSNPN and CDR2 is SVGIG in the germline V gene (reference sequence). The CDR3 runs to 17 residues. The DNA for the CDR3 is TGTGCTTATTTGGCCCGTAAGGGGACAGGGGGCAACGCTGAAGCTTTCTTT. Protein sequence: CAYLARKGTGGNAEAFF.

V usage is TRBV20-1 and J usage is TRBJ1-1; the D gene is possibly TRBD1 (5 bases). CDR1 DFQATT and CDR2 SNEGSKA come from the germline V gene (reference sequence). The length of the CDR3 is 14 residues. As DNA, the CDR3 is TGCAGGACTACCCCCGGGACGGTAAACACTGAAGCTTTCTTT. Translated, it gives CRTTPGTVNTEAFF.

This clonotype appeared many times. The CDR3 protein is CASSVGAGGLGETQYF. The CDR3 nucleotides read TGTGCCAGCAGCGTGGGAGCGGGTGGGCTTGGGGAGACCCAGTACTTC. The V gene is TRBV9, the J gene TRBJ2-5, with a tentative D call TRBD2 (6 bases). The CDR3 totals 16 residues. The germline V gene has CDR1 SGDLS and CDR2 YYNGEE. Trimming stripped 2 bases from V and 5 bases from J, with 19 bases between.

The chain combines TRBV5-4 with TRBJ1-1; D ambiguous. Deletions cut 0 bases from V and 4 bases from J, with 10 bases between. The CDR3 extends over 14 amino acids. Germline CDR1 SGHNT, CDR2 YYREEE (reference sequence). For the CDR3, the DNA is TGTGCCAGCAGCTTGGTGGGGAGAAGCACTGAAGCTTTCTTT. Protein: CASSLVGRSTEAFF.

This clonotype was observed many times. The chain recombines TRBV29-1 with TRBJ2-1; D gene uncertain. Germline V gene lookup returns CDR1 SQVTM and CDR2 ANQGSEA. The germline V and J ends were trimmed by 4 bases and 8 bases, with 15 bases remaining between them. CDR3 length equals 13 residues. CDR3 nucleotides: TGCAGCGTTGCACGCGACACCTGGGATGAGCAGTTCTTC. As protein: CSVARDTWDEQFF.

The table lists this clonotype with a count of one. The chain joins TRBV18 to TRBJ2-2; 8 positions agree with TRBD2. Per germline, CDR1 KGHSH and CDR2 LQKENI. This CDR3 is 15 amino acids long. J gave up 6 bases and V 2 bases, and 5 bases lay outside the gene matches. In nucleotides, the CDR3 is TGTGCCAGCTCACCAAGCGGGAGAAGAGCCGGGGAGCTGTTTTTT. Its translation is CASSPSGRRAGELFF.

The chain uses TRBV12-3 or TRBV12-4 and TRBJ2-7, with 10 positions matching TRBD1. The CDR3 is 14 residues long. The V and J ends lost 6 bases and 3 bases, in that order; junction bases with no gene match: 5. CDR3 sequence: CASSSTGGLYEQYF. The CDR3 nucleotides read TGTGCCAGCAGCTCGACAGGGGGCCTCTACGAGCAGTACTTC.

The chain has TRBV7-3 and TRBJ2-1; D is unresolved. The CDR3 extends over 12 amino acids. The V gene lost 7 bases and the J gene lost 10 bases, with 14 bases spanning the gap. CDR1 and CDR2 from the germline V gene are SGHTA and FQGTGA. This CDR3 reads CASNLSLGEQFF. DNA for the CDR3: TGTGCCAGCAACTTGTCCCTTGGGGAGCAGTTCTTC.